The 10 T cell receptor beta chains below all came from one sample that was sequenced in a study of CD8+CD57+ T cells in acquired aplastic anemia. Genomic DNA constituted the template upon which TCR beta VDJ and CDR3 profiling was performed. Each CDR3 protein is one row after TCRdb ran MiXCR on the reads. The table lists some 150,000 distinct CDR3 sequences, around two fifths of them singletons. Sequencing was performed on sorted CD4+, CD8+, or CD8+CD57+ T cells (not recorded which) from PBMCs. The receptors here all came from a human donor in good health, serving as a control.

The chain joins TRBV10-3 to TRBJ2-7; a weak D match, TRBD1 (5 bases). This CDR3 has 15 residues. Per germline, CDR1 ENHRY and CDR2 SYGVKD. The V end lost 2 bases, the J end lost 0 bases, and 11 bases lay between the germline ends. This CDR3 is CAISERGSSSYEQYF. CDR3 nucleotide sequence: TGTGCCATCAGTGAGAGGGGTTCTAGCTCCTACGAGCAGTACTTC.

This clonotype showed up just a few times. The V gene is TRBV28, the J gene TRBJ1-4; the D is unclear. Germline CDR1 and CDR2: MDHEN and SYDVKM. V lost 7 bases and J 3 bases, leaving 6 bases between the germline ends. The CDR3 is 12 amino acids. The CDR3 DNA is TGTGCCAGCAATCTCTCTAATGAAAAACTGTTTTTT. Translation: CASNLSNEKLFF.

This clonotype showed up many times. The V call is TRBV6-2 or TRBV6-3, the J call TRBJ1-2; TRBD1 is a possible D gene (6 bases). Germline V gives CDR1 MNHEY, CDR2 SVGEGT. Deletions cut 5 bases from V and 4 bases from J, with 17 bases between. The CDR3 length is 15 residues. CDR3 nucleotides: TGTGCCAGCAGTCACCAGGGGTATGGGGCCTATGGCTACACCTTC. It specifies CASSHQGYGAYGYTF.

This chain joins TRBV10-2 and TRBJ2-1; 16 bases are shared with TRBD2. The CDR3 covers 16 residues. J lost 8 bases, V lost 4 bases, and 5 bases had no gene match. The germline gives CDR1 WSHSY, CDR2 SAAADI. In DNA, the CDR3 is TGCGCCAGCAGTGGGGGGACTAGCGGGAGGGCCGATGAGCAGTTCTTC. Translation: CASSGGTSGRADEQFF.

This clonotype was counted many times. J is TRBJ2-6 and V is TRBV19; possible D gene TRBD1, 6 bases. Germline CDR1 LNHDA, CDR2 SQIVND (reference sequence). Deletions cut 3 bases from V and 2 bases from J, with 11 bases between. This CDR3 spans 16 amino acids. CDR3 nucleotides: TGTGCCAGTAGTATGTTCCAGGGGACTGGGGCCAACGTCCTGACTTTC. This sequence encodes CASSMFQGTGANVLTF. The whole variable domain, remainder taken from reference TRBV19 and TRBJ2-6, is DGGITQSPKYLFRKEGQNVTLSCEQNLNHDAMYWYRQDPGQGLRLIYYSQIVNDFQKGDIAEGYSVSREKKESFPLTVTSAQKNPTAFYLCASSMFQGTGANVLTFGAGSRLTVL.

This clonotype was picked up many times. The chain is built from TRBV15 and TRBJ2-2, with 7 bases that match TRBD1. V lost 1 base and J lost 6; bases outside the gene matches: 5. Germline loops: CDR1 LNHNV, CDR2 YYDKDF (reference sequence). The CDR3 is 15 residues long. This CDR3 is CATSRARQGSGELFF. The CDR3, as DNA: TGTGCCACCAGCAGAGCGAGACAGGGTTCCGGGGAGCTGTTTTTT. The complete variable domain, with remaining parts taken from reference TRBV15 and TRBJ2-2, reads DAMVIQNPRYQVTQFGKPVTLSCSQTLNHNVMYWYQQKSSQAPKLLFHYYDKDFNNEADTPDNFQSRRPNTSFCFLDIRSPGLGDTAMYLCATSRARQGSGELFFGEGSRLTVL.

This clonotype showed up just a few times. The chain is built from TRBV15 and TRBJ2-7; TRBD2 agrees at 13 bases. The CDR3 totals 18 residues. The germline V gene has CDR1 LNHNV and CDR2 YYDKDF (reference sequence). The J segment lost 4 bases and the V segment lost 0 bases, leaving 9 bases of the junction unmatched. The CDR3 DNA reads as TGTGCCACCAGCAGAGACTGGGGGGGGACTAGCGGGATTTACGAGCAGTACTTC. Protein: CATSRDWGGTSGIYEQYF. Filled out from reference TRBV15 and TRBJ2-7, the complete variable domain reads DAMVIQNPRYQVTQFGKPVTLSCSQTLNHNVMYWYQQKSSQAPKLLFHYYDKDFNNEADTPDNFQSRRPNTSFCFLDIRSPGLGDTAMYLCATSRDWGGTSGIYEQYFGPGTRLTVT.

This clonotype showed up just a few times. The V and J genes are TRBV6-1 and TRBJ1-5; TRBD1 aligns across 7 bases. The CDR3 is made up of 15 amino acids. From germline, CDR1 is MNHNS and CDR2 SASEGT. V dropped 6 bases and J dropped 9; count of bases not matched to a gene: 14. CDR3 sequence (DNA): TGTGCCAGCAGCCCAGGGGGGCGCCCGGGGATGCCCCAGCATTTT. This codes for CASSPGGRPGMPQHF.

This sequence joins TRBV6-5 and TRBJ1-1; 10 nucleotides match TRBD1. CDR3 length equals 15 residues. V lost 4 bases to trimming and J lost 10 bases; unmatched junction nucleotides: 12. CDR1 is MNHEY, CDR2 SVGAGI, per germline. This CDR3 is CASSSLGQGTGGAFF. The CDR3 DNA reads TGTGCCAGCAGTTCATTGGGACAGGGGACCGGCGGAGCTTTCTTT.

Note on this clonotype: A much larger clone differs by one base, so this may be a read error. The CDR3 bases are TGTGCCAGCAGTGCTGAGGAGGTCTACGAGCGGTACTTC. Its protein is CASSAEEVYERYF. V is TRBV6-2 or TRBV6-3 and J is TRBJ2-7, with D perhaps matching TRBD2 (5 bases). The CDR3 is made up of 13 amino acids. Germline assignment: CDR1 MNHEY and CDR2 SVGEGT.